This T cell receptor beta chain was found in a study of cytomegalovirus exposure and HLA in healthy donors. Study-level findings and limits: Productive status was seen about 90% or about 30% of the time for most TCR beta V segments in an earlier analysis. HLA restriction was apparent for most CMV-associated TCR beta chains in a later analysis. TCR sequences were mostly rare, though some public TCRs occurred in many donors. CMV serostatus was the sole immune exposure information available.

Researchers ran the PCR with 60 Vbeta and 13 Jbeta primers. Here immunoSEQ multiplex PCR was the method, and the copy in TCRdb shows in-frame clones only, minus some. Found here are 150,000 to 200,000 clones, over 70% of them singletons; the top ten hold around 7%. With regard to this clone: Its antigen remains unidentified.

The CDR3 totals 14 residues. In germline, CDR1 is MNHNS, CDR2 SASEGT. V shed 6 bases, J shed 5 bases, and the junction held 9 bases outside the gene matches. The chain combines TRBV6-1 with TRBJ1-1, with 7 bases lining up with TRBD1. The specimen was PBMCs. The TCR was taken from a woman between 40 and 50 years old in good health and CMV-seropositive. The CDR3 here is CASRNRGGMTEAFF. The CDR3 coding sequence is TGTGCCAGCAGGAACAGGGGAGGTATGACTGAAGCTTTCTTT.